This T cell receptor beta chain was obtained from a study of glioma-infiltrating T cells after dendritic cell vaccination (dated by TCRdb to 2016 to 2017). Regarding the complete study: The cohort included approximately 15 glioblastoma patients drawn from Phase I and II dendritic cell vaccination trials, of whom 9 were newly diagnosed and 6 had recurrent disease. Patients received autologous tumor lysate-pulsed dendritic cell vaccination between the early 2000s and the early 2010s. The vaccine consisted of monocyte-derived dendritic cells cultured approximately 7 days with IL-4 and GM-CSF, then pulsed overnight with autologous tumor lysate. Each patient was given three intradermal dendritic cell vaccine injections, spaced two weeks apart, in the arm below the axilla. Deep sequencing of TCR beta CDR3 regions was used to quantify tumor-infiltrating lymphocyte content and compare tumor and blood repertoires in dendritic cell-vaccinated glioblastoma patients. Survival after dendritic cell vaccination was correlated with TCR sequencing metrics such as TIL content and the overlap between tumor and blood repertoires.

With respect to this clone: Its antigen is currently not known. No per-base quality is available; no much larger clone lies one base away.

Relative to germline, V is missing 2 bases and J is missing 8 bases, with 5 bases of the junction outside any gene match. CDR1 is given as SQVTM and CDR2 as ANQGSEA, both from the germline V gene. The CDR3 runs 15 residues from the cysteine to the phenylalanine. CDR3 DNA only is kept here, 45 bases in frame from base 1. Using the immunoSEQ assay, TCRB CDR3 regions were amplified from 1.5 to 2 micrograms of genomic DNA, or from all available DNA when less than that was on hand. The multiplex PCR relied on 60 forward primers for TCR V beta segments and 13 reverse primers for J beta segments. Synthetic control templates were spiked into each sample at limiting dilution to estimate reads per starting template. The Illumina HiSeq System generated sequencing reads of 87 bp. The authors' analysis ran thus. PCR and sequencing errors were removed by a nearest neighbor algorithm that merged closely related sequences. TCR overlap was defined as the percentage of unique tumor TCR beta sequences that were also present in the same patient's peripheral blood. TCRdb's version of the immuneACCESS table is confined to in-frame rearrangements and falls short of the full clone set. An unresolved V gene accounts for under half of the shortfall where checked; the remainder is of unknown origin. V and J calls plus clone size are reproduced from that table; the DNA served to infer D and trimming. The sample has more than 45,000 clones on record, approximately 80% of them singletons. Together, the top ten hold 15% to 19% of the sample.

The paper's findings and limits, for the study overall: After dendritic cell vaccination, a higher estimated pretreatment TIL content predicted longer time to progression and longer overall survival. The TCR overlap response model with three groups was called speculative and said to need prospective validation. TCR clonality showed no direct relationship with survival, which suggests that a diverse polyclonal response may matter. The cohort was small and heterogeneous, and full blood and tumor sets were available for few patients, with initial-recurrent tumor pairs available for even fewer patients.

Interpreted using the paper, the time point label stands for: after dendritic cell vaccination, including at tumor progression/relapse. Selection of patients required sufficient residual fresh-frozen tumor tissue and over two years of available survival data. An isocitrate dehydrogenase mutation was not carried by any of the glioblastoma patients, although molecular status was otherwise variable. PBMC collection took place before vaccination, two weeks after the third vaccination, and at tumor progression if progression occurred. The Qiagen DNeasy Blood extraction Kit was used for extraction of genomic DNA.

This receptor was obtained from a human donor with glioblastoma. This material consisted of blood, taken after dendritic cell vaccination. The receptor chain draws on TRBV29-1 and TRBJ2-1; 14 central bases correspond to TRBD2. The CDR3 loop reads CSVERTSGGIDEQFF. The DNA sequence reads TGCAGCGTTGAACGGACTAGCGGGGGGATCGATGAGCAGTTCTTC.